This TCR beta chain originates from a study of blood T cell repertoires in COVID-19. Whole-study context: T cells, B-cell-depleted T cells, or PBMCs supplied cDNA or gDNA.

Here immunoSEQ multiplex PCR was the method, and the copy in TCRdb shows in-frame clones only, minus some. This table holds 300,000 to 400,000 clones, around 87% found once. V was pared by 0 bases and J by 0 bases, with 8 bases between. CDR1 and CDR2 from the germline V gene are LGHDT and YNNKEL (reference sequence). The CDR3 covers 15 residues. Input material: peripheral blood. This chain connects TRBV3-1 (or the pseudogene TRBV3-2) to TRBJ2-5, with D uncertain. This receptor was identified in a woman aged 45-60 years who had recovered from COVID-19. DNA for the CDR3: TGTGCCAGCAGCCAAGATGACACGTACCAAGAGACCCAGTACTTC. Translating it yields CASSQDDTYQETQYF.